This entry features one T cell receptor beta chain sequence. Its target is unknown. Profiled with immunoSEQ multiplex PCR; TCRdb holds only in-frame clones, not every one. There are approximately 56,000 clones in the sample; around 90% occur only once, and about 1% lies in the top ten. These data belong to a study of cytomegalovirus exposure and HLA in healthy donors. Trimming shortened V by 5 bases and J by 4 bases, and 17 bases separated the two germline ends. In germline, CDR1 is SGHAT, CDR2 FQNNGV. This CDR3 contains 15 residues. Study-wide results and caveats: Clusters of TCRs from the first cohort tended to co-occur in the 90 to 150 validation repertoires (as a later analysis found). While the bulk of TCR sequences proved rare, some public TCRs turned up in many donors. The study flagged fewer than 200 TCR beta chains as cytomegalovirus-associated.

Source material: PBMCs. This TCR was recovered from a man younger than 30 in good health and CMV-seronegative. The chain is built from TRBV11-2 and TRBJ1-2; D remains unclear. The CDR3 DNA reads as TGTGCCAGCAGCCCCGGGTCTCCGATAGGCTATGGCTACACCTTC. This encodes CASSPGSPIGYGYTF.